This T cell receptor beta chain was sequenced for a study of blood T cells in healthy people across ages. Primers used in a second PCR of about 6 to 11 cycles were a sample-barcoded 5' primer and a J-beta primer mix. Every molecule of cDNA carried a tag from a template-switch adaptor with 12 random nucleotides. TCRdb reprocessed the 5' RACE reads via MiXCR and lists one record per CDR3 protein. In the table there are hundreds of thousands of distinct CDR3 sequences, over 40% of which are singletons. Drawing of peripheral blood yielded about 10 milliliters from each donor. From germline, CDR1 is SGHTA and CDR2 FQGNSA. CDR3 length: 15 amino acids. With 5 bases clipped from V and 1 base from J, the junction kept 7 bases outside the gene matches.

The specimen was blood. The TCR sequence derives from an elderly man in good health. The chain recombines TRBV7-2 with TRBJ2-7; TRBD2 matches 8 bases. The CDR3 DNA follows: TGTGCCAGCAGCCCGCGGGGGGCTGCGTCCTACGAGCAGTACTTC. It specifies CASSPRGAASYEQYF.